This entry concerns a single T cell receptor beta chain. The antigen remains undetermined. The method was immunoSEQ multiplex PCR; TCRdb's version includes in-frame clones alone and lacks a portion of them. The sample lists more than 95,000 clones, roughly 74% occurring once. These data belong to a study of radiotherapy plus CTLA-4 blockade in lung cancer. Study-wide results and limits: Peripheral blood showed expansion of tumor-derived TCR clones after radiotherapy and ipilimumab.

The sequences come from peripheral blood, collected from a patient treated with radiotherapy plus ipilimumab. This clonotype was obtained from a human donor with non-small cell lung cancer who had a partial response to radiotherapy plus ipilimumab. Some clones in this sample may be carry-over from other donors' samples.

The CDR3 DNA reads TGTGCCAGCAGCTTAGCACAGACCCCTGTGGATGAGCAGTTCTTC. Protein: CASSLAQTPVDEQFF. This chain connects TRBV7-6 to TRBJ2-1; the D is unclear. Trimming took off 0 bases at V and 8 bases at J, with 14 bases between the two ends. The CDR3 has 15 residues. Germline assignment: CDR1 SGHVS and CDR2 FNYEAQ. Using reference TRBV7-6 and TRBJ2-1 for the parts outside the CDR3, the full variable domain is GAGVSQSPRYKVTKRGQDVALRCDPISGHVSLYWYRQALGQGPEFLTYFNYEAQQDKSGLPNDRFSAERPEGSISTLTIQRTEQRDSAMYRCASSLAQTPVDEQFFGPGTRLTVL.